A selection of T cell receptor beta chains follows, all from one sample in a study of cytomegalovirus exposure and HLA in healthy donors. The table came from immunoSEQ multiplex PCR; TCRdb's copy has only in-frame clones and leaves some out. Among around 80,000 clones listed, about 95% were seen once. The sequenced sample consisted of PBMCs. These receptors all come from a young woman in good health and CMV-seronegative. Both conserved end residues are part of each CDR3.

j_call: TRBJ2-7; v_call: TRBV5-4; cdr3_aa: CASSFGTSLFEQYF
j_call: TRBJ2-2; v_call: TRBV5-4; cdr3_aa: CASSVPTGGTGELFF
j_call: TRBJ1-4; v_call: TRBV29-1; cdr3_aa: CSVQGPGGNEKLFF
j_call: TRBJ1-1; v_call: TRBV10-1; cdr3_aa: CASSESLEDSMNTEAFF
j_call: TRBJ2-2; v_call: TRBV18; cdr3_aa: CASSPAAARNTGELFF
j_call: TRBJ1-1; v_call: TRBV28; cdr3_aa: CASGERGRVAFF
j_call: TRBJ2-7; v_call: TRBV11-3; cdr3_aa: CASSHKGAGYEQYF
j_call: TRBJ2-2; v_call: TRBV4-1; cdr3_aa: CASSSTLGGTGWNGELFF
j_call: TRBJ2-1; v_call: TRBV6-1; cdr3_aa: CASSEAHGANNEQFF
j_call: TRBJ2-1; v_call: TRBV7-9; cdr3_aa: CASSLTGGRVNEQFF
j_call: TRBJ2-6; v_call: TRBV2; cdr3_aa: CATRRSTTRSGANVLTF
j_call: TRBJ2-3; v_call: TRBV25-1; cdr3_aa: CASAGLAGVGPDTQYF
j_call: TRBJ1-5; v_call: TRBV7-6; cdr3_aa: CASSSRTGVNQPQHF
j_call: TRBJ2-5; v_call: TRBV7-2; cdr3_aa: CASSLTWGLAVQETQYF
j_call: TRBJ1-3; v_call: TRBV5-1; cdr3_aa: CASRPRDNSEVDTIYF
j_call: TRBJ1-6; v_call: TRBV5-6; cdr3_aa: CASAQTARGVRNSPLHF